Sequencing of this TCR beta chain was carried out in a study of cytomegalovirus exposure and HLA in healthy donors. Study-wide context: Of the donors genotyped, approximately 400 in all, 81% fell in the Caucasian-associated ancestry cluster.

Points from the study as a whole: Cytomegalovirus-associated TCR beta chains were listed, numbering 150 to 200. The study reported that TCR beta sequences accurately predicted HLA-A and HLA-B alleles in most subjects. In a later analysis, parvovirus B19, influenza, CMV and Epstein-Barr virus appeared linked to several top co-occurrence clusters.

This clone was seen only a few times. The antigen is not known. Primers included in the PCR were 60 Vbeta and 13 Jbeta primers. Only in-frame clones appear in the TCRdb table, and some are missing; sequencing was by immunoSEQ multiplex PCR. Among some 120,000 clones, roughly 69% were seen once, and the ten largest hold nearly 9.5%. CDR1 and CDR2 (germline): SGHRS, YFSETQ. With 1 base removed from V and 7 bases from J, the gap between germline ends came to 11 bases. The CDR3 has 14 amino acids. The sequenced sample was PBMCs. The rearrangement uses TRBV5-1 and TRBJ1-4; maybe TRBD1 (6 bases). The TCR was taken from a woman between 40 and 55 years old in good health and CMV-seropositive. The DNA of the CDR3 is TGCGCCAGCAGCTTGTCAGGGGCCGGTGAAAAACTGTTTTTT. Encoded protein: CASSLSGAGEKLFF.